This record looks at one T cell receptor beta chain sequence and its context. The antigen remains undetermined. TRB cDNA was prepared as libraries by UMI-labeled 5' RACE. TCRdb reprocessed the 5' RACE reads, with one entry per CDR3 protein and no DNA. The sample's table shows roughly 130,000 distinct CDR3 sequences. From germline, CDR1 is SEHNR and CDR2 FQNEAQ (reference sequence). The CDR3 extends over 17 amino acids. The sample originates from a study of CXCR3-negative and CXCR3-positive naive CD8 T cells. Notes on the study in general: Relative to memory CD8+ cells, whose diversity was much lower, both naive subsets had comparably high diversity. Naive cells that were CXCR3-positive had more hydrophobic TRB CDR3s (compared with CXCR3-negative naive cells). Comparison of naive CXCR3-negative and CXCR3-positive cells revealed similar TRBV-TRBJ usage, while memory cells differed.

Triplicate 300,000-cell sorts were made of each CD8+ T cell subset. The sample consisted of naive CXCR3+ CD8+ T cells from blood. As to subset: CD45RO-CCR7+CD27+CD95- naive CD8+ T cells expressing CXCR3 (TNR3+). This TCR came from a human donor in good health. Some clones in this sample may be carry-over from other donors' samples. The V call is TRBV7-9, the J call TRBJ2-1; TCRdb lists TRBD2, though no DNA is available to test this call. The CDR3 sequence is CASSSHILAGAYNEQFF.